This T cell receptor (beta chain) was captured in a study of T-cell reconstitution after alpha-beta-depleted transplantation in children (dated by TCRdb to about 2016). About the study as a whole: Using TCR repertoire profiling, the study followed T-cell immune reconstitution in a quantitative way in children after TCRalphabeta/CD19-depleted allogeneic hematopoietic cell transplantation. What the authors observed across the whole study: In some patients, the high TCRbeta diversity seen at day 60 was put down to recipient T cells and intrathymic progenitors that had survived conditioning. The apparently early recovery of alphabetaT-cell counts about two months after transplant reportedly depended on only several hundred rapidly expanded clones that came from non-depleted graft cells. Over subsequent months, a decline in hyperexpanded clone frequencies was noted, and after one year, T-cell counts and TCRbeta diversity were mostly ascribed to newly produced T cells.

The CDR3 contains 13 residues, cysteine and phenylalanine counted. Only CDR3 DNA is held: 39 bases, read in frame from base 1. As encoded in the germline V gene (reference sequence), CDR1 is DFQATT while CDR2 is SNEGSKA. Germline trimming: 6 bases from V, 8 bases from J; junction bases outside gene matches: 10. With regard to this clonotype: Its antigen remains undetermined. Base qualities were left out, and no much larger clone turns up one base away.

The sample's treatment or condition label, decoded: allogeneic hematopoietic cell transplantation with graft depleted of TCRalphabeta T cells and CD19 B cells. The transplant recipients were children given TCRalphabeta/CD19-depleted allogeneic hematopoietic cell grafts. Library generation was performed with PCR. The sequencer was an Illumina HiSeq 2500. TCR libraries were prepared with molecular barcoding, using unique molecular identifiers to normalize TCRbeta repertoire quantification. Through fastp at Q25 and MiXCR, TCRdb rebuilt clones from the public reads, retaining in-frame beta chains. Entries that share a CDR3 protein sequence are merged under the most common genes and DNA. The sample has more than 200,000 distinct CDR3 sequences on record, roughly a quarter of them singletons. The top ten constitute roughly 2.6% of the sample.

The material was PBMCs, obtained before TCRalphabeta/CD19-depleted stem cell transplant. This TCR was sampled from a girl aged 2-15 years with Fanconi anemia, due to receive a stem cell transplant. The rearrangement joined TRBV20-1 to TRBJ2-1, with 7 bases aligning to TRBD2. Here is the DNA: TGCAGTGCCCTAGCGGAAGGAGGGGATGAGCAGTTCTTC. This sequence encodes CSALAEGGDEQFF.